The clone carrying this TCR beta chain occurred a few times. CDR1 is MNHEY and CDR2 is SMNVEV in the germline V gene (reference sequence). The CDR3 runs 16 residues. The V segment lost 0 bases and the J segment 4 bases; nucleotides outside the gene matches: 6. These data belong to a study of blood T cell repertoires in COVID-19. The repertoire was sequenced with immunoSEQ multiplex PCR; TCRdb's copy has only in-frame clones and lacks some. The sample has about 170,000 clones; 84% are singletons. The chain is built from TRBV27 and TRBJ2-3; 8 bases line up with TRBD1. The sequencing sample was made of peripheral blood. This receptor was identified in a man between 40 and 49 years old who had recovered from COVID-19. The CDR3 DNA reads TGTGCCAGCAGTTTATCTACAGGGGGTTTTGCAGATACGCAGTATTTT. This encodes CASSLSTGGFADTQYF.